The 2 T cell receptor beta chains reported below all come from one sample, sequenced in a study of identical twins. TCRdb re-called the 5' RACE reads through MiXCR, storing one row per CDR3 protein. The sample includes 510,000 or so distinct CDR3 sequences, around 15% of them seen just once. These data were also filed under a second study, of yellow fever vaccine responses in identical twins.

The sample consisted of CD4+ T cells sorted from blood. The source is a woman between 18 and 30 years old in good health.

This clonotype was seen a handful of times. This CDR3 is CASSLGPPNLLRQFF. The CDR3 bases are TGTGCCAGCAGTTTAGGTCCCCCTAATTTATTAAGGCAGTTCTTC. This sequence joins TRBV28 and TRBJ2-1, with D uncertain. V shed 2 bases and J shed 12 bases, with 20 bases lying between them. CDR3 size: 15 residues. Per the germline V gene, CDR1 is MDHEN and CDR2 is SYDVKM.

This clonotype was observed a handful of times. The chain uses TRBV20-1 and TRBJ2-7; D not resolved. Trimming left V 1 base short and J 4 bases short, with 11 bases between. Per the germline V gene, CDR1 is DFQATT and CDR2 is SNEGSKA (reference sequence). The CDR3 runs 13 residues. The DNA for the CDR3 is TGCAGTGCTAGAGTTAATAATAGTTACGAGCAGTACTTC. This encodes CSARVNNSYEQYF.